One sample yielded the 21 T cell receptor beta chains listed below, sequenced in a study of control samples from healthy donors and cancer patients. Profiling relied on immunoSEQ multiplex PCR, and the TCRdb table lists in-frame clones only, not all of them. The sample lists 170,000 or so clones; around 95% were seen once. Material: blood. The receptors here all came from a woman in her thirties or forties in good health.

The sample holds one count of this clone. The V gene is TRBV7-9, the J gene TRBJ1-2, with 11 bases aligning to TRBD1. The CDR3 is made up of 16 amino acids. The germline CDR1 and CDR2 sequences are SEHNR and FQNEAQ (reference sequence). Trimming removed 5 bases from V and 0 bases from J; junction bases left unmatched: 5. CDR3: CASSQGQGGSNYGYTF. The DNA for the CDR3 is TGTGCCAGCAGCCAGGGACAGGGGGGATCTAACTATGGCTACACCTTC.

J is TRBJ1-1 and V is TRBV12-3 or TRBV12-4; D ambiguous. V was clipped by 10 bases and J by 5 bases, with 14 bases between them. The CDR3 is made up of 12 amino acids. Here the CDR3 DNA reads TGTGCCACGACGACGGTGGGGACTGAAGCTTTCTTT. This gives the protein CATTTVGTEAFF.

The gene calls are TRBV5-4 and TRBJ1-2; 8 nucleotides align to TRBD1. Germline-derived CDR1 and CDR2 are SGHNT and YYREEE (reference sequence). CDR3 length: 14 amino acids. J lost 4 bases, V lost 7 bases, and 9 bases had no gene match. The CDR3 DNA follows: TGTGCCAGCGGACTGGACAGGGCGGTCTATGGCTACACCTTC. Its translation: CASGLDRAVYGYTF.

This chain connects TRBV12-5 to TRBJ1-2; tentative D call: TRBD1 (6 bases). The germline V and J ends were trimmed by 7 bases and 1 base, with 16 bases remaining between them. The CDR3 has 15 amino acids. Germline assignment: CDR1 LGHNT and CDR2 FRNRAP. DNA for the CDR3: TGTGCTAGTGCCGACACAGGGACCCTTAACTATGGCTACACCTTC. Translating gives CASADTGTLNYGYTF.

This chain links TRBV5-6 with TRBJ1-1; 10 bases fit TRBD1. The V and J ends lost 0 bases and 12 bases, in that order; junction bases with no gene match: 17. Germline lookup yields CDR1 SGHDT and CDR2 YYEEEE. The CDR3 totals 17 residues. The chain's CDR3 is CASSLGGTGASREPPFF. The DNA for the CDR3 is TGTGCCAGCAGCTTGGGGGGGACAGGGGCGAGTCGGGAGCCCCCTTTCTTT. The variable domain in full, completed from reference TRBV5-6 and TRBJ1-1, reads DAGVTQSPTHLIKTRGQQVTLRCSPKSGHDTVSWYQQALGQGPQFIFQYYEEEERQRGNFPDRFSGHQFPNYSSELNVNALLLGDSALYLCASSLGGTGASREPPFFGQGTRLTVV.

The chain recombines TRBV9 with TRBJ1-2; 9 bases match TRBD1. V lost 2 bases, J lost 6 bases, and 11 bases stayed unmatched. Germline CDR1 and CDR2: SGDLS and YYNGEE. The length of the CDR3 is 16 residues. The CDR3 DNA is TGTGCCAGCAGCGTGAACAGGGGGCGCGGGGGAAATGGCTACACCTTC. This sequence encodes CASSVNRGRGGNGYTF.

The rearrangement links TRBV7-8 to TRBJ2-5; 11 nucleotides match TRBD1. Looked up from germline, CDR1 is SGHVS and CDR2 is FQNEAQ. The trim removed 5 bases at V and 5 bases at J, leaving 7 bases unmatched. This CDR3 has 15 amino acids. CDR3 amino acids: CASSQAGTGGETQYF. The CDR3 DNA sequence: TGTGCCAGCAGCCAAGCGGGGACAGGGGGGGAGACCCAGTACTTC.

The J gene is TRBJ2-3, the V gene TRBV11-2; D possibly matches TRBD1 or TRBD2 (5 bases each). V lost 3 bases, J lost 4 bases, and 14 bases lay in between. The CDR3 covers 15 residues. Germline V lookup: CDR1 SGHAT, CDR2 FQNNGV. CDR3 protein: CASSLDPGSPDTQYF. The CDR3 DNA reads TGTGCCAGCAGCTTGGACCCAGGGAGCCCAGATACGCAGTATTTT.

In this sample, this clone turned up once. This rearrangement joins TRBV4-1 to TRBJ1-1; weak D call: TRBD1 (5 bases). This CDR3 comprises 18 residues. Trimming shortened V by 0 bases and J by 0 bases, and 17 bases separated the two germline ends. Germline CDR1 MGHRA, CDR2 YSYEKL. The CDR3: CASSQEPTVRLLNTEAFF. DNA for the CDR3: TGCGCCAGCAGCCAAGAGCCGACAGTCAGACTGCTGAACACTGAAGCTTTCTTT.

The rearrangement joins TRBV16 to TRBJ2-7; 7 bases align to TRBD2. The CDR3 spans 14 residues. V dropped 0 bases and J dropped 4; count of bases not matched to a gene: 3. CDR1 KGHSY and CDR2 FQNENV come from the germline V gene. The CDR3 DNA reads as TGTGCCAGCAGCCAATCTAGACTAGCTTACGAGCAGTACTTC. Translation gives CASSQSRLAYEQYF.

A single count supports this clone. This chain connects TRBV4-3 to TRBJ2-3, with D tentatively TRBD1 (6 bases). This CDR3 has 12 amino acids. Trimming stripped 2 bases from V and 9 bases from J, with 9 bases between. The germline V gene encodes CDR1 LGHNA and CDR2 YSLEER. The CDR3 spells CASSQMGATQYF. The DNA for the CDR3 is TGCGCCAGCAGCCAAATGGGGGCAACGCAGTATTTT.

V and J are TRBV4-2 and TRBJ2-3, with 8 bases identical to TRBD2. The CDR3 totals 16 residues. After removal of 2 bases from V and 5 bases from J, the junction contained 9 bases not matched to a gene. In germline, CDR1 is LGHNA, CDR2 YNFKEQ. The CDR3 DNA reads TGTGCCAGCAGCCAATGGGCGGGGGGAGGCAGAGATACGCAGTATTTT. It codes for CASSQWAGGGRDTQYF.

The V and J genes are TRBV2 and TRBJ1-1; D is perhaps TRBD1 (6 bases). CDR1 SNHLY and CDR2 FYNNEI come from the germline V gene. Trimming stripped 6 bases from V and 5 bases from J, with 13 bases between. There are 13 residues in the CDR3. The CDR3 sequence: CASRQGIGTEAFF. The CDR3 region has the DNA TGTGCCAGCAGGCAGGGGATAGGAACTGAAGCTTTCTTT.

CDR3 nucleotide sequence: TGTGCCAGCAGTGTTTTCGCTGAAGCTTTCTTT. As protein: CASSVFAEAFF. The rearrangement links TRBV2 to TRBJ1-1; the D is unclear. V was pared by 4 bases and J by 6 bases, with 6 bases between. Germline assignment: CDR1 SNHLY and CDR2 FYNNEI. This CDR3 is 11 amino acids long.

The rearrangement uses TRBV5-4 and TRBJ1-1; maybe TRBD1 (5 bases). The germline V gene has CDR1 SGHNT and CDR2 YYREEE (reference sequence). The CDR3 runs to 12 residues. Trimming took off 0 bases at V and 12 bases at J, with 12 bases between the two ends. The CDR3 nucleotides are TGTGCCAGCAGCTTGGAGCAGGGTCGGACTTTCTTT. Its protein is CASSLEQGRTFF.

The V and J genes are TRBV24-1 and TRBJ2-3; TRBD1 matches 10 bases. The CDR3 has 13 residues. Germline CDR1 and CDR2: KGHDR and SFDVKD. V trimming: 7 bases; J trimming: 9 bases; junction bases outside the gene matches: 6. The CDR3 here is CATSGTGAATQYF. CDR3 in DNA: TGTGCCACCAGCGGGACAGGGGCTGCAACGCAGTATTTT.

The V gene is TRBV10-3, the J gene TRBJ1-3; a weak D match, TRBD1 (6 bases). The germline CDR1 and CDR2 sequences are ENHRY and SYGVKD. This CDR3 region has 14 residues. V dropped 10 bases and J dropped 4 bases, with 17 bases sitting between them. The CDR3 region is CATHEGGAGNTIYF. The CDR3 coding sequence is TGTGCCACCCACGAGGGGGGGGCAGGAAACACCATATATTTT.

The chain couples TRBV5-1 to TRBJ2-3; TRBD2 might be the D (6 bases). Germline CDR1 and CDR2: SGHRS and YFSETQ. The CDR3 length is 15 residues. The V gene lost 0 bases and the J gene lost 3 bases, with 11 bases spanning the gap. CDR3 bases: TGCGCCAGCAGCTTGGATCGGGGAGGAACAGATACGCAGTATTTT. Translating it yields CASSLDRGGTDTQYF. The variable domain in full, with the rest retrieved from reference TRBV5-1 and TRBJ2-3, is KAGVTQTPRYLIKTRGQQVTLSCSPISGHRSVSWYQQTPGQGLQFLFEYFSETQRNKGNFPGRFSGRQFSNSRSEMNVSTLELGDSALYLCASSLDRGGTDTQYFGPGTRLTVL.

The genes are TRBV7-9 and TRBJ2-7; D gene uncertain. Germline V gene lookup returns CDR1 SEHNR and CDR2 FQNEAQ (reference sequence). The CDR3 is 13 residues long. Trimming took 1 base from V and 3 from J, leaving 7 bases between them. The CDR3 nucleotides read TGTGCCAGCAGCTTAGTAACGGGCTACGAGCAGTACTTC. Its translation: CASSLVTGYEQYF.

V is TRBV11-3 and J is TRBJ2-3; D gene uncertain. The CDR3 sequence is 13 residues long. The V end was cut by 5 bases, the J end by 2 bases, with 8 bases between. Per germline, CDR1 SGHNT and CDR2 YENEEA. CDR3 region: CASSGTFTDTQYF. The DNA for the CDR3 is TGTGCCAGCAGCGGTACCTTCACAGATACGCAGTATTTT.

V gene TRBV6-1 combines with J gene TRBJ1-6; 10 nucleotides line up with TRBD1. V trimming: 2 bases; J trimming: 11 bases; junction bases outside the gene matches: 9. The CDR3 is made up of 16 amino acids. The germline V gene has CDR1 MNHNS and CDR2 SASEGT. The DNA of the CDR3 is TGTGCCAGCAGTGAACAGGACAGGGGGATAGAGGCACCCCTCCACTTT. Encoded protein: CASSEQDRGIEAPLHF.